This T cell receptor beta chain originates from a study of T cells in Graves' hyperthyroidism and ophthalmopathy. RNA transcripts served as the template for amplifying TCR beta CDR3 regions. First-round RT-PCR targeting the TCR CDR3 was performed with the HTBI primer set. TCRdb reprocessed the multiplex PCR reads via MiXCR and lists one record per CDR3 protein. The sample holds some 510,000 distinct CDR3 sequences; less than 25% are singletons and the top ten take about 26%. Any patient presenting with uncontrolled infection, other autoimmune disease, pregnancy or lactation was left out. V lost 6 bases and J 7 bases, leaving 16 bases between the germline ends. Germline values: CDR1 DFQATT, CDR2 SNEGSKA (reference sequence). This CDR3 region has 13 residues.

The clonotype comes from a man between 18 and 35 years old with Graves' hyperthyroidism. The rearrangement joins TRBV20-1 to TRBJ1-5; possible D gene TRBD1, 5 bases. The sequenced material came from blood. For the CDR3, the DNA is TGCAGTGCCGGGACCAGAAGGGACCAGCCCCAGCATTTT. It is translated as CSAGTRRDQPQHF.